The 10 T cell receptor beta chains below all came from one sample that was sequenced in a study of radiotherapy plus CTLA-4 blockade in lung cancer. Clones were sequenced by immunoSEQ multiplex PCR, and TCRdb holds only the in-frame ones, with some missing. The sample contains roughly 100,000 clones, roughly four fifths of which appear only once. Sequenced material: peripheral blood, taken from a patient treated with radiotherapy plus ipilimumab. These receptors were taken from a human donor with non-small cell lung cancer that progressed on radiotherapy plus ipilimumab.

V and J are TRBV5-1 and TRBJ2-3; no reliable D call. Trimming stripped 5 bases from V and 0 bases from J, with 10 bases between. Germline CDR1 and CDR2: SGHRS and YFSETQ. The CDR3 is made up of 14 amino acids. Here the CDR3 DNA reads TGCGCCAGCAGAATTCGGCAGAGCACAGATACGCAGTATTTT. The encoded protein is CASRIRQSTDTQYF.

The rearrangement uses TRBV7-2 and TRBJ2-5; a possible D gene is TRBD2 (5 bases). V lost 5 bases to trimming and J lost 0 bases, with 10 bases between them. CDR3 size: 14 residues. CDR1 and CDR2 from the germline V gene are SGHTA and FQGNSA. In DNA, the CDR3 is TGTGCCAGCAGCCGGACGGGGAACCAAGAGACCCAGTACTTC. The encoded protein is CASSRTGNQETQYF. Full variable domain (missing parts from reference TRBV7-2 and TRBJ2-5): GAGVSQSPSNKVTEKGKDVELRCDPISGHTALYWYRQSLGQGLEFLIYFQGNSAPDKSGLPSDRFSAERTGGSVSTLTIQRTQQEDSAVYLCASSRTGNQETQYFGPGTRLLVL.

V and J are TRBV2 and TRBJ2-1; 9 nucleotides agree with TRBD1. The CDR3 has 15 amino acids. CDR1 and CDR2 from the germline V gene are SNHLY and FYNNEI. V lost 5 bases and J lost 5; bases outside the gene matches: 7. The DNA for the CDR3 is TGTGCCAGCAGTCACGGGGACAGGGTCAACAATGAGCAGTTCTTC. Its translation is CASSHGDRVNNEQFF.

V and J are TRBV4-2 and TRBJ2-5; TRBD1 is a possible D gene (6 bases). V lost 1 base, J lost 5 bases, and 14 bases lay in between. This CDR3 region has 15 residues. CDR1 is LGHNA and CDR2 is YNFKEQ in the germline V gene. The CDR3, as DNA: TGTGCCAGCAGCCAAGCGCACAGGGTTATGGAGACCCAGTACTTC. Translating it yields CASSQAHRVMETQYF.

The chain recombines TRBV11-2 with TRBJ2-5; D might be TRBD1 (6 bases). From germline, CDR1 is SGHAT and CDR2 FQNNGV. Trimming removed 5 bases from V and 5 bases from J, with 9 bases in between. The CDR3 runs to 12 residues. For the CDR3, the DNA is TGTGCCAGCAGCCAGGGGTGGGAGACCCAGTACTTC. It codes for CASSQGWETQYF. The whole variable domain, filled in from reference TRBV11-2 and TRBJ2-5, reads EAGVAQSPRYKIIEKRQSVAFWCNPISGHATLYWYQQILGQGPKLLIQFQNNGVVDDSQLPKDRFSAERLKGVDSTLKIQPAKLEDSAVYLCASSQGWETQYFGPGTRLLVL.

This chain connects TRBV9 to TRBJ2-5, with D perhaps given as TRBD1 or TRBD2 (5 bases each). Trimming cost V 1 base and J 5 bases, with 15 bases left between them. Germline CDR1 and CDR2: SGDLS and YYNGEE. The CDR3 has 15 residues. The CDR3 sequence: CASSVTGTEGETQYF. The DNA of the CDR3 is TGTGCCAGCAGCGTAACCGGAACAGAGGGGGAGACCCAGTACTTC.

CDR3 sequence: CASSGGAGGYTF. The CDR3 bases are TGTGCCAGCAGCGGTGGGGCGGGTGGCTACACCTTC. The chain recombines TRBV2 with TRBJ1-2; a weak D match, TRBD1 (5 bases). The ends were cut back, 6 bases at V and 7 bases at J, with 12 bases in the middle. This CDR3 is built from 12 residues. Germline V gene sequence: CDR1 SNHLY, CDR2 FYNNEI.

V gene TRBV29-1 combines with J gene TRBJ2-3; D gene uncertain. V was clipped by 1 base and J by 3 bases, with 2 bases between them. Germline V gives CDR1 SQVTM, CDR2 ANQGSEA. This CDR3 region has 11 residues. CDR3 sequence: CSVEGTDTQYF. Here the CDR3 DNA reads TGCAGCGTTGAAGGGACAGATACGCAGTATTTT.

V and J are TRBV9 and TRBJ2-3, with 8 bases fitting TRBD1. Germline V gene sequence: CDR1 SGDLS, CDR2 YYNGEE. The CDR3 consists of 16 residues. V gave up 3 bases and J gave up 4 bases; unmatched junction bases: 10. CDR3 loop: CASSASGRGQPDTQYF. CDR3 DNA sequence: TGTGCCAGCAGCGCTTCGGGCAGGGGGCAGCCAGATACGCAGTATTTT. Combining the CDR3 with reference TRBV9 and TRBJ2-3 gives the whole variable domain DSGVTQTPKHLITATGQRVTLRCSPRSGDLSVYWYQQSLDQGLQFLIQYYNGEERAKGNILERFSAQQFPDLHSELNLSSLELGDSALYFCASSASGRGQPDTQYFGPGTRLTVL.

The gene calls are TRBV5-1 and TRBJ2-7, with 7 bases matching TRBD2. The V gene's germline CDR1 is SGHRS and CDR2 YFSETQ. V lost 0 bases to trimming and J lost 6 bases; unmatched junction nucleotides: 3. The CDR3 sequence is 13 residues long. In DNA form, the CDR3 reads TGCGCCAGCAGCTTGGGACTAGCTTTCGAGCAGTACTTC. As protein: CASSLGLAFEQYF. The variable domain in full, with the rest retrieved from reference TRBV5-1 and TRBJ2-7, is KAGVTQTPRYLIKTRGQQVTLSCSPISGHRSVSWYQQTPGQGLQFLFEYFSETQRNKGNFPGRFSGRQFSNSRSEMNVSTLELGDSALYLCASSLGLAFEQYFGPGTRLTVT.